These 30 T cell receptor beta chains share one sample of origin, sequenced in a study of beta chain features in type 1 diabetes. As every portion of the isolated RNA was reverse transcribed, the sequencing read expressed TCRB transcripts. Profiling relied on immunoSEQ multiplex PCR, and the TCRdb table lists in-frame clones only, not all of them. The sample has about 140,000 clones; roughly 10% are singletons. Sequencing input: central memory CD4+ T cells from blood. Receptors were obtained from a woman in her thirties or forties in good health.

A few counts support this clone. The chain is built from TRBV4-3 and TRBJ2-3, with TRBD1 matching over 7 bases. Trimming removed 1 base from V and 5 bases from J; junction bases left unmatched: 6. CDR1 and CDR2 from the germline V gene are LGHNA and YSLEER. The CDR3 totals 15 residues. The CDR3 DNA follows: TGCGCCAGCAGCCAAGGCCAGGGGGTAGGAGATACGCAGTATTTT. This gives the protein CASSQGQGVGDTQYF.

The chain carries TRBV6-5 and TRBJ1-1, with D tentatively TRBD1 (6 bases). The ends were cut back, 2 bases at V and 2 bases at J, with 12 bases in the middle. The CDR3 consists of 15 residues. Germline V gene lookup returns CDR1 MNHEY and CDR2 SVGAGI. CDR3 sequence: CASSYPGARNTEAFF. The DNA for the CDR3 is TGTGCCAGCAGTTACCCAGGGGCCCGAAACACTGAAGCTTTCTTT.

This chain links TRBV19 with TRBJ2-2; D possibly corresponds to TRBD1 (5 bases). The CDR3 consists of 14 residues. The V gene lost 7 bases and the J gene lost 5 bases, with 14 bases spanning the gap. The germline V gene encodes CDR1 LNHDA and CDR2 SQIVND (reference sequence). The DNA of the CDR3 is TGTGCCAGTACCCCCCCAGGGCGAACCGGGGAGCTGTTTTTT. This translates into CASTPPGRTGELFF.

The sample holds a few counts of this clone. The chain has TRBV10-3 and TRBJ2-5; D perhaps matches TRBD1 (5 bases). Looked up from germline, CDR1 is ENHRY and CDR2 is SYGVKD. With 3 bases removed from V and 5 bases from J, the gap between germline ends came to 22 bases. The CDR3 is 17 amino acids. The CDR3 nucleotides are TGTGCCATCAGTGATCAACGATATGGCTCCCCAGGGGAGACCCAGTACTTC. It codes for CAISDQRYGSPGETQYF.

This chain joins TRBV18 and TRBJ1-2; tentative D call: TRBD1 (5 bases). Trimming stripped 6 bases from V and 4 bases from J, with 15 bases between. The CDR3 loop spans 14 amino acids. Germline V lookup: CDR1 KGHSH, CDR2 LQKENI. CDR3 coding DNA: TGTGCCAGCTCCACCGGAGGGCAGGGCTATGGCTACACCTTC. Translated: CASSTGGQGYGYTF.

Only a few counts were recorded for this clone. The CDR3 is CASSQEASGNTDTQYF. For the CDR3, the DNA is TGCGCCAGCAGCCAAGAAGCGAGCGGCAACACAGATACGCAGTATTTT. The V and J genes are TRBV4-3 and TRBJ2-3, with D perhaps matching TRBD2 (5 bases). The length of the CDR3 is 16 residues. The V gene lost 0 bases and the J gene lost 2 bases, with 12 bases spanning the gap. Germline assignment: CDR1 LGHNA and CDR2 YSLEER.

This clone was observed a handful of times. The chain uses TRBV27 and TRBJ2-7; TRBD2 agrees at 11 bases. Germline values: CDR1 MNHEY, CDR2 SMNVEV (reference sequence). This CDR3 is 16 amino acids long. Losses at the gene ends were 4 bases for V and 7 bases for J; bases not matched to a gene: 12. The CDR3 region has the DNA TGTGCCAGCAGTTCGAATTTAGCGGGGGGGCCCGGGGAGCAGTACTTC. Its protein product is CASSSNLAGGPGEQYF.

V and J are TRBV7-9 and TRBJ2-5; D perhaps matches TRBD1 (6 bases). V was cut by 5 bases and J by 5 bases, with 18 bases left in between. Germline V gene data show CDR1 as SEHNR and CDR2 as FQNEAQ (reference sequence). This CDR3 comprises 15 residues. As DNA, the CDR3 is TGTGCCAGCAGCCACTCCACAGGGCCTGGGGAGACCCAGTACTTC. Translating it yields CASSHSTGPGETQYF.

This clone showed up just a few times. The rearrangement joins TRBV7-2 to TRBJ2-3; TRBD2 aligns across 8 bases. There are 15 residues in the CDR3. The V segment lost 1 base and the J segment 5 bases; nucleotides outside the gene matches: 5. CDR1 is SGHTA, CDR2 FQGNSA, per germline. CDR3 nucleotides: TGTGCCAGCAGCTTAGGTGGCGCGGGGGGAGATACGCAGTATTTT. This encodes CASSLGGAGGDTQYF.

V is TRBV5-6 and J is TRBJ1-1, with D maybe TRBD1 (5 bases). The CDR3 spans 15 residues. From germline, CDR1 is SGHDT and CDR2 YYEEEE. V was clipped by 0 bases and J by 0 bases, with 9 bases between them. CDR3 sequence (DNA): TGTGCCAGCAGCTTGGGAAACAGGATGAACACTGAAGCTTTCTTT. It is translated as CASSLGNRMNTEAFF.

This clone was recorded a few times. The gene calls are TRBV5-1 and TRBJ2-1, with TRBD2 matching 13 bases. The germline V gene has CDR1 SGHRS and CDR2 YFSETQ. This CDR3 has 16 amino acids. V lost 2 bases and J lost 9; bases outside the gene matches: 8. CDR3 sequence: CASSLLAGGPVGEQFF. The CDR3, as DNA: TGCGCCAGCAGCTTACTAGCGGGGGGGCCCGTTGGTGAGCAGTTCTTC. The full variable domain, rest sourced from reference TRBV5-1 and TRBJ2-1, is KAGVTQTPRYLIKTRGQQVTLSCSPISGHRSVSWYQQTPGQGLQFLFEYFSETQRNKGNFPGRFSGRQFSNSRSEMNVSTLELGDSALYLCASSLLAGGPVGEQFFGPGTRLTVL.

This clone was seen a few times. The chain uses TRBV29-1 and TRBJ2-1; TRBD1 matches 7 bases. The CDR3 is made up of 13 amino acids. Trimming cost V 5 bases and J 6 bases; bases outside gene matches: 7. Looked up from germline, CDR1 is SQVTM and CDR2 is ANQGSEA. The CDR3 DNA reads TGCAGCGTTAGACAGGGAAGTCTCAATGAGCAGTTCTTC. Translated: CSVRQGSLNEQFF.

The sample holds many counts of this clone. V is TRBV23-1 and J is TRBJ1-2; tentatively, D is TRBD1 (5 bases). TRBV23-1 counts as an open reading frame of uncertain function. The CDR3 covers 18 residues. V shed 4 bases and J shed 8 bases, with 29 bases lying between them. CDR3 DNA: TGCGCCAGCAGTCCGGCGGGTGTTCCGGGGGAGAGTGGGAAAGGCTACACCTTC. This codes for CASSPAGVPGESGKGYTF.

This clone was observed at least ten times. The rearrangement joins TRBV2 to TRBJ2-7, with D tentatively TRBD1 (6 bases). CDR3 length: 13 residues. Germline assignment: CDR1 SNHLY and CDR2 FYNNEI. V lost 6 bases, J lost 2 bases, and 11 bases lay in between. The CDR3 DNA reads as TGTGCCAGCAGCGGACAGCCGACCTACGAGCAGTACTTC. It codes for CASSGQPTYEQYF.

The chain links TRBV5-6 to TRBJ2-1, with TRBD2 matching 11 bases. Germline CDR1 SGHDT, CDR2 YYEEEE. The CDR3 has 19 residues. J gave up 1 base and V 0 bases, and 9 bases lay outside the gene matches. In DNA form, the CDR3 reads TGTGCCAGCAGCTTGGTTTTTCTAGCGGGGGGCACTTCCTACAATGAGCAGTTCTTC. The encoded protein is CASSLVFLAGGTSYNEQFF. Full variable domain (rest looked up from reference TRBV5-6 and TRBJ2-1): DAGVTQSPTHLIKTRGQQVTLRCSPKSGHDTVSWYQQALGQGPQFIFQYYEEEERQRGNFPDRFSGHQFPNYSSELNVNALLLGDSALYLCASSLVFLAGGTSYNEQFFGPGTRLTVL.

This clone was found a few times. This sequence joins TRBV7-2 and TRBJ2-1; TRBD2 might be the D (6 bases). V lost 4 bases, J lost 6 bases, and 19 bases lay in between. CDR1 and CDR2 from the germline V gene are SGHTA and FQGNSA. The CDR3 consists of 16 residues. The CDR3 bases are TGTGCCAGCAGCTCTAACAGGAGGGCTGGTGGCAATGAGCAGTTCTTC. Protein sequence: CASSSNRRAGGNEQFF.

The rearrangement joins TRBV19 to TRBJ2-7; TRBD2 is a possible D gene (6 bases). Germline CDR1 LNHDA, CDR2 SQIVND (reference sequence). The length of the CDR3 is 15 residues. V lost 7 bases, J lost 2 bases, and 18 bases lay in between. The DNA for the CDR3 is TGTGCCAGTACGGGGCGGGACGCCGGCCCCTACGAGCAGTACTTC. Amino acids: CASTGRDAGPYEQYF. The entire variable domain, with the rest obtained from reference TRBV19 and TRBJ2-7, is as follows: DGGITQSPKYLFRKEGQNVTLSCEQNLNHDAMYWYRQDPGQGLRLIYYSQIVNDFQKGDIAEGYSVSREKKESFPLTVTSAQKNPTAFYLCASTGRDAGPYEQYFGPGTRLTVT.

V gene TRBV18 combines with J gene TRBJ1-6, with D uncertain. The germline CDR1 and CDR2 sequences are KGHSH and LQKENI. The CDR3 loop spans 17 amino acids. Trimming removed 3 bases at V and 8 bases at J, with 20 bases between. DNA of the CDR3: TGTGCCAGCTCACCCCCCGCGGGCAGCCGATCTGATTCACCCCTCCACTTT. Protein: CASSPPAGSRSDSPLHF.

The chain joins TRBV19 to TRBJ1-3, with D perhaps TRBD1 (5 bases). The germline V gene encodes CDR1 LNHDA and CDR2 SQIVND (reference sequence). V lost 1 base and J 0 bases, leaving 10 bases between the germline ends. The CDR3 has 16 residues. The CDR3 region has the DNA TGTGCCAGTAGTATAGGACAGCGGGGCTCTGGAAACACCATATATTTT. Translating it yields CASSIGQRGSGNTIYF. The full variable domain, with the rest looked up from reference TRBV19 and TRBJ1-3, is DGGITQSPKYLFRKEGQNVTLSCEQNLNHDAMYWYRQDPGQGLRLIYYSQIVNDFQKGDIAEGYSVSREKKESFPLTVTSAQKNPTAFYLCASSIGQRGSGNTIYFGEGSWLTVV.

This chain uses TRBV25-1 with TRBJ1-5, with 9 nucleotides matching TRBD1. CDR1 is MGHDK and CDR2 is SYGVNS in the germline V gene. The CDR3 totals 13 residues. V was clipped by 6 bases and J by 9 bases; unmatched bases: 6. The CDR3 sequence is CASSRDRVRPQHF. CDR3 DNA sequence: TGTGCCAGCAGCCGGGACAGGGTGCGGCCCCAGCATTTT.

There are a few counts of this clone. The rearrangement links TRBV25-1 to TRBJ1-2; D perhaps matches TRBD1 (5 bases). This CDR3 region has 14 residues. The V gene lost 4 bases and the J gene lost 2 bases, with 11 bases spanning the gap. The germline CDR1 and CDR2 sequences are MGHDK and SYGVNS. CDR3 nucleotide sequence: TGTGCCAGCAGTGCTCCGGGGGAAAACTATGGCTACACCTTC. This translates into CASSAPGENYGYTF.

This chain links TRBV7-2 with TRBJ1-6; D unresolved. V dropped 4 bases and J dropped 12 bases, with 10 bases sitting between them. Germline V gives CDR1 SGHTA, CDR2 FQGNSA. The CDR3 consists of 12 residues. CDR3 sequence: CASSSKAGPLHF. CDR3 DNA sequence: TGTGCCAGCAGCTCTAAAGCAGGACCCCTCCACTTT.

Ten or more counts support this clone. The rearrangement joins TRBV7-4 to TRBJ2-7; D remains ambiguous. The CDR3 has 11 residues. The germline V gene has CDR1 SGHVT and CDR2 SQSDAQ. V lost 5 bases and J 7 bases, leaving 9 bases between the germline ends. In DNA form, the CDR3 reads TGTGCCAGCAGCCCCGATACAGAGCAGTACTTC. This translates into CASSPDTEQYF.

The chain combines TRBV5-1 with TRBJ1-3, with unresolved D. Trimming removed 2 bases from V and 0 bases from J, with 12 bases in between. Per the germline V gene, CDR1 is SGHRS and CDR2 is YFSETQ. This CDR3 region has 16 residues. CDR3 sequence: CASSFLGADSGNTIYF. CDR3 DNA sequence: TGCGCCAGCAGCTTTTTGGGTGCGGACTCTGGAAACACCATATATTTT.

There are a few counts of this clone. The CDR3 DNA follows: TGTGCCAGCAGCCAAGACCCTCCCATAAAGGGAGGCAATCAGCCCCAGCATTTT. This encodes CASSQDPPIKGGNQPQHF. The gene calls are TRBV4-2 and TRBJ1-5; D call uncertain. The CDR3 sequence is 18 residues long. CDR1 is LGHNA and CDR2 is YNFKEQ in the germline V gene. Trimming removed 0 bases at V and 2 bases at J, with 17 bases between.

The V gene is TRBV7-2, the J gene TRBJ2-7; no reliable D call. The CDR3 has 12 amino acids. Deletions cut 4 bases from V and 0 bases from J, with 4 bases between. The germline V gene encodes CDR1 SGHTA and CDR2 FQGNSA. The CDR3 DNA sequence: TGTGCCAGCAGCTCCTTCTCCTACGAGCAGTACTTC. It translates to CASSSFSYEQYF.

Many counts were recorded for this clone. CDR3 in DNA: TGTGCCAGCAGCTTGTTCGGTGGGGCGTCGTACTTC. It encodes CASSLFGGASYF. The V call is TRBV11-2, the J call TRBJ2-7; tentatively, D is TRBD1 (5 bases). Deletions cut 3 bases from V and 12 bases from J, with 15 bases between. The V gene's germline CDR1 is SGHAT and CDR2 FQNNGV. This CDR3 has 12 residues.

This clone was counted only a few times. The chain recombines TRBV7-6 with TRBJ1-5; TRBD1 aligns across 9 bases. The V and J ends lost 4 bases and 0 bases, in that order; junction bases with no gene match: 19. The CDR3 length is 21 residues. Germline CDR1 is SGHVS and CDR2 is FNYEAQ. The CDR3 loop is CASSSIRGTGPKPNSNQPQHF. CDR3 DNA sequence: TGTGCCAGCAGCTCCATTCGTGGGACAGGGCCCAAACCAAATAGCAATCAGCCCCAGCATTTT. Using reference TRBV7-6 and TRBJ1-5 for the parts outside the CDR3, the full variable domain is GAGVSQSPRYKVTKRGQDVALRCDPISGHVSLYWYRQALGQGPEFLTYFNYEAQQDKSGLPNDRFSAERPEGSISTLTIQRTEQRDSAMYRCASSSIRGTGPKPNSNQPQHFGDGTRLSIL.

This chain joins TRBV7-7 and TRBJ2-5; 8 nucleotides match TRBD2. V shed 5 bases, J shed 1 base, and the junction held 6 bases outside the gene matches. Germline V gives CDR1 SSHAT, CDR2 FNYEAQ (reference sequence). CDR3 length: 15 amino acids. This chain's CDR3 is CASSVLAGGQETQYF. The CDR3 nucleotides read TGTGCCAGCAGCGTACTTGCGGGGGGCCAAGAGACCCAGTACTTC.

There are a few counts of this clone. This chain joins TRBV7-9 and TRBJ1-5; D is undetermined. CDR3 length: 12 amino acids. V gave up 3 bases and J gave up 8 bases, with 8 bases separating them. Germline lookup yields CDR1 SEHNR and CDR2 FQNEAQ (reference sequence). The CDR3 protein is CASSFAQEPQHF. The CDR3 DNA sequence: TGTGCCAGCAGCTTCGCCCAGGAGCCCCAGCATTTT.